This T cell receptor beta chain was captured in a study of PD-L1 blockade in urothelial cancer. Study overall: Men with urothelial cancer arising in the bladder made up about 90% of the roughly 30 patients.

Time point reported: pretreatment peripheral blood. TCRdb's table, derived via immunoSEQ multiplex PCR, lists solely in-frame clones and lacks some. The data hold tens of thousands of clones, with 85% to 90% observed a single time. The receptor was derived from a man in his 70s with urothelial cancer. The input for sequencing was PBMCs, taken around atezolizumab (anti-PD-L1) treatment.

CDR3 in DNA: TGTGCCAGCAGCCCCTCTGGGGGGAGTTTGACAGATACGCAGTATTTT. The encoded protein is CASSPSGGSLTDTQYF. The rearrangement joins TRBV7-7 to TRBJ2-3; weak D call: TRBD2 (6 bases). Germline lookup yields CDR1 SSHAT and CDR2 FNYEAQ (reference sequence). Trimming took off 5 bases at V and 3 bases at J, with 18 bases between the two ends. The CDR3 length is 16 residues. The full variable domain, completed using reference TRBV7-7 and TRBJ2-3, is GAGVSQSPRYKVTKRGQDVTLRCDPISSHATLYWYQQALGQGPEFLTYFNYEAQPDKSGLPSDRFSAERPEGSISTLTIQRTEQRDSAMYRCASSPSGGSLTDTQYFGPGTRLTVL.